This T cell receptor (beta chain) stems from a study of radiation and T cells in renal cell carcinoma. Study observations and caveats: No pretreatment tumor biopsies were available for baseline clonotypes.

Here immunoSEQ multiplex PCR was the method, and the copy in TCRdb shows in-frame clones only, minus some. In the table there are about 95,000 clones, approximately 86% of which are singletons. Concerning this clone: Antigen specificity is unknown.

There are 11 residues in the CDR3. Germline lookup yields CDR1 MDHEN and CDR2 SYDVKM. The V gene lost 3 bases and the J gene lost 8 bases, with 6 bases spanning the gap. Time point given: baseline pretreatment blood. Treatment described: 15 Gy SBRT to primary tumor, nephrectomy 4 weeks later. Blood was sampled at baseline, 2 weeks and 4 weeks after SBRT. This chain uses TRBV28 with TRBJ2-3; D gene ambiguous. The sample here was blood, taken from a patient whose treatment included radiotherapy and nephrectomy. This TCR derives from a man aged 45-60 years with renal cell carcinoma. The CDR3 nucleotides are TGTGCCAGCAGTTTTCTGCTTACGCAGTATTTT. Protein: CASSFLLTQYF.